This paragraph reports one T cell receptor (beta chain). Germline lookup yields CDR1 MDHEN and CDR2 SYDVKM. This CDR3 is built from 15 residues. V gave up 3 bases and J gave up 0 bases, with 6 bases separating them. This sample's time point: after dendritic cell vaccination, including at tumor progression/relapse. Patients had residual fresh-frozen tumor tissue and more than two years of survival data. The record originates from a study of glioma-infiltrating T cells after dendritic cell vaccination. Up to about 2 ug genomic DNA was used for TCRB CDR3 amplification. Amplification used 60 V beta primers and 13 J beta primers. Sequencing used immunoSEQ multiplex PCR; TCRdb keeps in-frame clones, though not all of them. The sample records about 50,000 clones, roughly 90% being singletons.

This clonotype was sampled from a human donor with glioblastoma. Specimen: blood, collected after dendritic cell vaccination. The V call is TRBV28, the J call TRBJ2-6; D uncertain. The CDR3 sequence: CASSFGVSGANVLTF. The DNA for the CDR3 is TGTGCCAGCAGTTTCGGAGTCTCTGGGGCCAACGTCCTGACTTTC.